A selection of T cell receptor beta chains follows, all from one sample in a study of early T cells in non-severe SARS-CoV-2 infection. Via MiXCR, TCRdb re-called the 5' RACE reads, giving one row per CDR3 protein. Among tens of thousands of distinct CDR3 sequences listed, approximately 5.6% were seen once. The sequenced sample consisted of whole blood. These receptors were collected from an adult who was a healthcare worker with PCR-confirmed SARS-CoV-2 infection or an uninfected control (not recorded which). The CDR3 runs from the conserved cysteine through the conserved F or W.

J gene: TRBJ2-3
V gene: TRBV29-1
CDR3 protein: CSAHSASTDTQYF

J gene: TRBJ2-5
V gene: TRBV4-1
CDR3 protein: CASSQGGGEGETQYF

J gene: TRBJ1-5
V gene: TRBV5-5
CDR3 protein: CASSLADSSNQPQHF

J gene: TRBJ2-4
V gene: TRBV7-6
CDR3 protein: CASSLGNRTSEKNIQYF

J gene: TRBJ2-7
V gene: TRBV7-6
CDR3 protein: CASSLAVSSGPYEQYF

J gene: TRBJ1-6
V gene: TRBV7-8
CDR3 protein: CASSLAGAYSPLHF

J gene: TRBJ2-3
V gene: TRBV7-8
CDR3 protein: CASNLGPPIATDTQYF

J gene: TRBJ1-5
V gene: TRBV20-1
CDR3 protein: CSATMYGAHGNQPQHF

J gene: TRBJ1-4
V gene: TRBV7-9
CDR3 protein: CASSYGAVEKLFF

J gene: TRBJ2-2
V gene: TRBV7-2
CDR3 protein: CASSSTSNLAGTGELFF

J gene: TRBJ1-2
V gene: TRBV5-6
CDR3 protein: CASSLAPYGYTF

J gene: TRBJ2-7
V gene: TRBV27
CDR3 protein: CASSSGPQGWGYEQYF

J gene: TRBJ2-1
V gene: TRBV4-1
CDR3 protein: CASSIRDSSYNEQFF

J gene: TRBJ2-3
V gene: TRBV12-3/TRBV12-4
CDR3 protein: CASSQESGRTDTQYF

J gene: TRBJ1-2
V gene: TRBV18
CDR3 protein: CASSPLSKGDYGYTF

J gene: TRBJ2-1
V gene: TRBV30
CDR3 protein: CAWSVQGSARNEQFF

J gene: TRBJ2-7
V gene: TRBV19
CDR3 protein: CASSPGGSAYEQYF

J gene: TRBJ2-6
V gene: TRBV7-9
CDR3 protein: CASSLSWAGANVLTF

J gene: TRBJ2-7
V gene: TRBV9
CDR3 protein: CASSVSSGQGVEEQYF

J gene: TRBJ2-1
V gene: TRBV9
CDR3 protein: CASSVASGNEQFF

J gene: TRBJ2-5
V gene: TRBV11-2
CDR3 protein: CASSFRLAPQETQYF

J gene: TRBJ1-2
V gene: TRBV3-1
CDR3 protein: CASSQDVRYGYTF

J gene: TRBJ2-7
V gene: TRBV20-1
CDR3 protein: CSATISLAGRHEQYF

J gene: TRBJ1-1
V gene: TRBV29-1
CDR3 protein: CSTSGASNTEAFF

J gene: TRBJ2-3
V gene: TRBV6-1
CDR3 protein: CASRVTSGPTDTQYF